This passage covers 20 T cell receptor beta chains from one sample sequenced in a study of CD4 and CD8 cells across lung adenocarcinoma regions. One entry per CDR3 protein, called by TCRdb with MiXCR from the PCR reads. The sample comprises more than 3,000 distinct CDR3 sequences, roughly 58% of which are singletons, and roughly a third rests with the top ten. Specimen: CD4+ T cells from the center of a lung tumor. All receptors derive from a female donor with lung adenocarcinoma. The CD4 and CD8 labels of this study may be unreliable.

The chain employs TRBV6-1 and TRBJ2-5, with D unclear. This CDR3 region has 11 residues. V shed 2 bases and J shed 9 bases, with 7 bases lying between them. From germline, CDR1 is MNHNS and CDR2 SASEGT. As DNA, the CDR3 is TGTGCCAGCAGTGAAACAAGTCCCCAGTACTTC. This gives the protein CASSETSPQYF.

By share, this clonotype ranks as medium-sized (0.01 to 0.1%). This chain's CDR3 is CASRRSQGPKEQYF. The CDR3 bases are TGTGCCAGCAGGAGGAGTCAGGGACCGAAGGAGCAGTACTTC. The genes are TRBV6-1 and TRBJ2-1; D tentatively fits TRBD1 or TRBD2 (5 bases each). The DNA matches TRBJ2-7 better at its end, which makes the J call doubtful. The CDR3 is 14 residues long. CDR1 and CDR2 from the germline V gene are MNHNS and SASEGT.

The chain employs TRBV6-1 and TRBJ2-3, with 7 bases aligning to TRBD1. Germline CDR1 and CDR2: MNHNS and SASEGT. The CDR3 totals 15 residues. V shed 5 bases, J shed 6 bases, and the junction held 11 bases outside the gene matches. This CDR3 reads CASSIRDSLVDTQYF. The DNA for the CDR3 is TGTGCCAGCAGTATCCGGGACAGCCTCGTGGATACGCAGTATTTT.

The rearrangement uses TRBV27 and TRBJ2-3; D is possibly TRBD1 (5 bases). The germline V and J ends were trimmed by 6 bases and 4 bases, with 8 bases remaining between them. Germline CDR1 reads MNHEY; CDR2 reads SMNVEV (reference sequence). The CDR3 has 12 residues. CDR3 sequence: CASSPGSDTQYF. CDR3 nucleotides: TGTGCCAGCAGCCCAGGGTCAGATACGCAGTATTTT.

This sequence joins TRBV7-2 and TRBJ2-1; TRBD2 agrees at 10 bases. The CDR3 has 16 amino acids. Germline V gives CDR1 SGHTA, CDR2 FQGNSA. V dropped 1 base and J dropped 6; count of bases not matched to a gene: 6. This chain's CDR3 is CASSLVGTSVSNEQFF. The CDR3 nucleotides read TGTGCCAGCAGCTTAGTGGGGACTAGCGTTTCCAATGAGCAGTTCTTC.

V usage is TRBV6-1 and J usage is TRBJ2-1; 11 bases agree with TRBD2. The CDR3 has 14 residues. The germline V gene has CDR1 MNHNS and CDR2 SASEGT. J gave up 3 bases and V 7 bases, and 2 bases lay outside the gene matches. The CDR3 coding sequence is TGTGCCAGCACCGGGACTAGCGGCTACAATGAGCAGTTCTTC. Amino acids: CASTGTSGYNEQFF.

The chain has TRBV4-1 and TRBJ2-1; 9 nucleotides line up with TRBD1. From germline, CDR1 is MGHRA and CDR2 YSYEKL. The J segment lost 6 bases and the V segment lost 1 base, leaving 7 bases of the junction unmatched. This CDR3 comprises 16 residues. The DNA of the CDR3 is TGCGCCAGCAGCCAAGTCAGATGGACAGGGGTCAATGAGCAGTTCTTC. This translates into CASSQVRWTGVNEQFF.

This chain connects TRBV27 to TRBJ2-1, with 13 bases lining up with TRBD2. The V segment lost 5 bases and the J segment 6 bases; nucleotides outside the gene matches: 7. The CDR3 runs 16 residues. Looked up from germline, CDR1 is MNHEY and CDR2 is SMNVEV (reference sequence). The CDR3 region has the DNA TGTGCCAGCAGTCAAAGGACTAGCGGGAGCCTCAATGAGCAGTTCTTC. This sequence encodes CASSQRTSGSLNEQFF.

This clonotype was observed a handful of times. The chain links TRBV6-1 to TRBJ2-1, with 13 bases lining up with TRBD2. After removal of 4 bases from V and 8 bases from J, the junction contained 8 bases not matched to a gene. In germline, CDR1 is MNHNS, CDR2 SASEGT. The CDR3 is 16 amino acids. The CDR3 is CASSGPGTSGIDEQFF. The CDR3 DNA reads TGTGCCAGCAGTGGTCCCGGGACTAGCGGGATTGATGAGCAGTTCTTC.

The chain carries TRBV6-1 and TRBJ2-1, with 10 nucleotides matching TRBD2. Germline values: CDR1 MNHNS, CDR2 SASEGT. V shed 4 bases, J shed 2 bases, and the junction held 14 bases outside the gene matches. The CDR3 runs to 19 residues. The CDR3 sequence: CASSGRSIGLAEPYNEQFF. The DNA of the CDR3 is TGTGCCAGCAGTGGGAGGTCTATTGGACTAGCGGAACCCTACAATGAGCAGTTCTTC.

This clonotype was recorded only once. CDR3 sequence (DNA): TGCGCCAGCGGGACTACCGGGGGGACCCAGTACTTC. Protein sequence: CASGTTGGTQYF. The genes are TRBV10-2 and TRBJ2-5, with 7 positions matching TRBD2. J was trimmed by 7 bases and V by 8 bases; bases with no gene match: 7. Germline V gene data show CDR1 as WSHSY and CDR2 as SAAADI. This CDR3 region has 12 residues.

This clonotype was detected only a few times. The chain is built from TRBV6-5 and TRBJ1-5, with D hard to call. CDR1 is MNHEY and CDR2 is SVGAGI in the germline V gene. CDR3 length: 14 amino acids. Trimming removed 2 bases from V and 3 bases from J, with 8 bases in between. CDR3 residues: CASSYRVDNQPQHF. The DNA of the CDR3 is TGTGCCAGCAGTTACAGGGTCGACAATCAGCCCCAGCATTTT.

This rearrangement joins TRBV10-3 to TRBJ2-1; D assignment may be TRBD1 or TRBD2 (7 bases each). TRBJ2-7 matches the DNA end more closely, so the J call is doubtful. This CDR3 region has 15 residues. Per germline, CDR1 ENHRY and CDR2 SYGVKD. The CDR3 DNA follows: TGTGCCATCAAAAGGGAGGGGGCGCGGGTAGGCGAGCAGTACTTC. Translating gives CAIKREGARVGEQYF.

The chain is built from TRBV10-1 and TRBJ2-3, with D perhaps TRBD1 or TRBD2 (6 bases each). TRBJ2-5 matches the DNA end more closely, so the J call is doubtful. The CDR3 covers 13 residues. The germline gives CDR1 WNHNN, CDR2 SYGVQD (reference sequence). DNA for the CDR3: TGCGCGACCGGGGGCCGAGACCCAGAGACCCAGTACTTC. Protein sequence: CATGGRDPETQYF.

This clonotype is categorized as medium-sized. The gene calls are TRBV10-3 and TRBJ1-1, with a tentative D call TRBD1 (6 bases). The germline V gene encodes CDR1 ENHRY and CDR2 SYGVKD. The V end was cut by 6 bases, the J end by 4 bases, with 15 bases between. CDR3 length equals 14 residues. The CDR3: CAIRPGVASTEAFF. CDR3 sequence (DNA): TGTGCCATCAGACCAGGGGTGGCTAGCACTGAAGCTTTCTTT.

The V gene is TRBV14, the J gene TRBJ2-3; D ambiguous. The germline V gene has CDR1 SGHDN and CDR2 FVKESK. The CDR3 extends over 15 amino acids. Trimming took off 2 bases at V and 2 bases at J, with 11 bases between the two ends. DNA for the CDR3: TGTGCCAGCAGCCAACAACATCCCATCACAGATACGCAGTATTTT. Protein: CASSQQHPITDTQYF.

This clonotype was counted between two and nine times. The chain joins TRBV7-2 to TRBJ2-1; 10 positions agree with TRBD2. Per the germline V gene, CDR1 is SGHTA and CDR2 is FQGNSA. CDR3 size: 17 residues. V shed 5 bases and J 4 bases; nucleotides not matched to a gene: 11. CDR3: CASSRRVAGGGYNEQFF. CDR3 sequence (DNA): TGTGCCAGCAGCCGTCGGGTAGCGGGAGGAGGGTACAATGAGCAGTTCTTC.

This chain joins TRBV6-1 and TRBJ2-2; D perhaps matches TRBD2 (6 bases). The CDR3 covers 15 residues. Trimming left V 1 base short and J 8 bases short, with 14 bases between. Germline V CDR1 and CDR2: MNHNS, SASEGT. The CDR3 loop reads CASSEVWRDRGELFF. The DNA of the CDR3 is TGTGCCAGCAGTGAAGTATGGAGGGACCGGGGGGAGCTGTTTTTT.

This clonotype counts as medium-sized. This chain links TRBV6-4 with TRBJ2-1; weak D call: TRBD2 (6 bases). This CDR3 has 15 residues. Trimming removed 3 bases at V and 6 bases at J, with 15 bases between. Germline values: CDR1 MRHNA, CDR2 SNTAGT. CDR3 sequence (DNA): TGTGCCAGCAGTGAAGGGAGGTGGGATATCAATGAGCAGTTCTTC. This translates into CASSEGRWDINEQFF.

The V and J genes are TRBV7-2 and TRBJ2-1; either TRBD1 or TRBD2 may fit D (6 bases each). The DNA end lines up better with TRBJ2-3; the J call may be wrong. The germline gives CDR1 SGHTA, CDR2 FQGNSA. The CDR3 spans 16 residues. Written as DNA, the CDR3 is TGTGCCAGCAGCTCACAAGCTAGGGGGAGGCTGGATACGCAGTATTTT. Amino acid sequence: CASSSQARGRLDTQYF.